Listed here are 9 T cell receptor beta chains from one sample, sequenced in a study of blood T cell repertoires in COVID-19 (dated by TCRdb to 2018 to 2020). The library was obtained by the immunoSEQ multiplex PCR assay. What TCRdb holds here is the immuneACCESS table cut down to in-frame rearrangements. Part of the clones is not present; checked against another copy, under half of the missing clones reflect an unresolved V gene, and the others are unexplained. The sample records a few hundred thousand clones, around 87% of which are singletons. The ten most abundant clones make up approximately 7.8% of the sample. The sample taken for sequencing was peripheral blood. The receptors were gathered from a woman aged 45-60 years who had recovered from COVID-19.

The V call is TRBV6-2 or TRBV6-3, the J call TRBJ1-2; 7 bases map to TRBD1. V lost 6 bases, J lost 4 bases, and 11 bases stayed unmatched. Germline CDR1 reads MNHEY; CDR2 reads SVGEGT. The CDR3 is 15 residues long. DNA for the CDR3: TGTGCCAGCAGCACCATACAGGGGACGTTCTATGGCTACACCTTC. Translation gives CASSTIQGTFYGYTF.

V usage is TRBV4-2 and J usage is TRBJ1-2; 9 positions agree with TRBD1. Germline CDR1 reads LGHNA; CDR2 reads YNFKEQ. V trimming: 4 bases; J trimming: 5 bases; junction bases outside the gene matches: 8. The CDR3 contains 15 residues. CDR3 loop: CASSPNDRGSYGYTF. The CDR3 coding sequence is TGTGCCAGCAGCCCAAACGACAGGGGGTCATATGGCTACACCTTC.

The chain has TRBV21-1 and TRBJ2-4; whether TRBD1, the table's D call, matches the DNA was not checked. TRBV21-1 is assigned pseudogene status. The CDR3 runs 16 residues. The CDR3 sequence: CASRGRLRGVQNIQYF. The CDR3 nucleotides are TGTGCCAGCAGGGGCAGGCTCAGGGGAGTTCAAAACATTCAGTACTTC.

This chain links TRBV20-1 with TRBJ1-1; 10 bases are shared with TRBD1. CDR3 length: 15 residues. V lost 3 bases, J lost 4 bases, and 8 bases stayed unmatched. Per germline, CDR1 DFQATT and CDR2 SNEGSKA (reference sequence). CDR3 region: CSASTDRGLTTEAFF. The CDR3 nucleotides are TGCAGTGCTAGTACTGACAGGGGGCTTACCACTGAAGCTTTCTTT.

The J gene is TRBJ1-5, the V gene TRBV27; D perhaps matches TRBD1 (6 bases). Germline CDR1 and CDR2: MNHEY and SMNVEV (reference sequence). Trimming took off 1 base at V and 3 bases at J, with 16 bases between the two ends. This CDR3 is built from 17 residues. The CDR3 protein is CASSLFMTGRSNQPQHF. Here the CDR3 DNA reads TGTGCCAGCAGTTTATTTATGACAGGCCGGTCCAATCAGCCCCAGCATTTT.

DNA of the CDR3: TGTGCCAGCAGCTTAGGCGGGACAGACTTCACAGATACGCAGTATTTT. It is translated as CASSLGGTDFTDTQYF. V is TRBV7-8 and J is TRBJ2-3; D may be TRBD1 (7 bases). Between the trimmed V and J ends, which lost 1 base and 2 bases, there was a span of 13 bases. The CDR3 runs 16 residues. Germline V gives CDR1 SGHVS, CDR2 FQNEAQ.

The J gene is TRBJ2-5, the V gene TRBV4-3, with 12 bases identical to TRBD2. V lost 0 bases, J lost 2 bases, and 10 bases stayed unmatched. CDR3 length equals 19 residues. The germline V gene has CDR1 LGHNA and CDR2 YSLEER. The CDR3 region is CASSQEWASGRGYQETQYF. The CDR3 region has the DNA TGCGCCAGCAGCCAAGAATGGGCTAGCGGGAGGGGGTATCAAGAGACCCAGTACTTC.

The chain has TRBV2 and TRBJ1-2; perhaps TRBD1 as D (5 bases). V lost 7 bases and J 12 bases, leaving 12 bases between the germline ends. The germline gives CDR1 SNHLY, CDR2 FYNNEI. This CDR3 region has 10 residues. The CDR3 DNA is TGTGCCAGCAAGGACATTAGGGACACCTTC. Encoded protein: CASKDIRDTF. Filled out from reference TRBV2 and TRBJ1-2, the complete variable domain reads EPEVTQTPSHQVTQMGQEVILRCVPISNHLYFYWYRQILGQKVEFLVSFYNNEISEKSEIFDDQFSVERPDGSNFTLKIRSTKLEDSAMYFCASKDIRDTFGSGTRLTVV.

V is TRBV5-4 and J is TRBJ2-3; 9 nucleotides line up with TRBD2. The ends lost 0 bases at V and 6 bases at J; junction bases unmatched: 17. Germline values: CDR1 SGHNT, CDR2 YYREEE (reference sequence). The length of the CDR3 is 19 residues. The CDR3 loop is CASSLGFGSGRSRGDTQYF. In DNA form, the CDR3 reads TGTGCCAGCAGCTTGGGGTTCGGTAGCGGGAGATCTAGAGGGGATACGCAGTATTTT.